One sample yielded the 7 T cell receptor beta chains listed below, sequenced in a study of cytomegalovirus exposure and HLA in healthy donors. The PCR employed 60 Vbeta primers together with 13 Jbeta primers. The protocol was immunoSEQ multiplex PCR, while the TCRdb copy is restricted to in-frame clones and leaves out a portion. The repertoire holds nearly 100,000 clones, with about 72% as singletons. The sequenced sample was PBMCs. These receptors were taken from a woman aged 55-69 years in good health and CMV-seropositive.

In the case of this clone: A read error may account for a junction end that differs from germline. This chain joins TRBV11-3 and TRBJ1-1; perhaps TRBD1 as D (5 bases). In germline, CDR1 is SGHNT, CDR2 YENEEA. CDR3 length: 14 amino acids. CDR3 DNA: TGTGCCAGCAGCTTAGGTGGCCAGGGCACTGAAGCTTCCTTT. Amino acids: CASSLGGQGTEASF.

The chain links TRBV27 to TRBJ2-7; no firm D call. Trimming pared 5 bases from V and 3 bases from J, leaving 8 bases between. The germline gives CDR1 MNHEY, CDR2 SMNVEV (reference sequence). The CDR3 loop spans 12 amino acids. The CDR3 sequence: CASSTTGYEQYF. The DNA for the CDR3 is TGTGCCAGCAGTACGACTGGCTACGAGCAGTACTTC.

Concerning this clone: At one of its ends the junction is not consistent with the germline gene, which may arise from a read error. The same CDR3 is also encoded by other DNA sequences in this sample. V is TRBV5-1 and J is TRBJ2-3, with 10 bases lining up with TRBD1. The CDR3 contains 15 residues. Germline V gene sequence: CDR1 SGHRS, CDR2 YFSETQ. The CDR3 bases are TGTGCCAGCAGCTTCGGGACAGGGGCCACAGATACGCAGTATTTT. Translating gives CASSFGTGATDTQYF.

V and J are TRBV10-3 and TRBJ1-1; possibly TRBD1 for D (5 bases). Trimming pared 1 base from V and 6 bases from J, leaving 15 bases between. Germline V gene lookup returns CDR1 ENHRY and CDR2 SYGVKD. This CDR3 comprises 15 residues. The CDR3 reads CAISEFPGVGAEAFF. The CDR3 DNA is TGTGCCATCAGTGAGTTTCCGGGGGTCGGGGCTGAAGCTTTCTTT.

This rearrangement joins TRBV9 to TRBJ1-5, with D maybe TRBD1 (6 bases). V was trimmed by 6 bases and J by 1 base, leaving 14 bases between them. This CDR3 contains 15 residues. Germline-derived CDR1 and CDR2 are SGDLS and YYNGEE. CDR3 loop: CASNSGAGSNQPQHF. In DNA, the CDR3 is TGTGCCAGCAACTCAGGGGCCGGGAGCAATCAGCCCCAGCATTTT.

This chain uses TRBV27 with TRBJ2-2; TRBD1 matches 8 bases. V lost 6 bases, J lost 2 bases, and 2 bases stayed unmatched. The CDR3 runs to 14 residues. Per the germline V gene, CDR1 is MNHEY and CDR2 is SMNVEV (reference sequence). This chain's CDR3 is CASRTGANTGELFF. The CDR3, as DNA: TGTGCCAGCAGGACAGGGGCTAACACCGGGGAGCTGTTTTTT.

The chain combines TRBV5-1 with TRBJ2-1, with D possibly matching TRBD2 (6 bases). The CDR3 is 15 residues long. Germline V gene sequence: CDR1 SGHRS, CDR2 YFSETQ. V lost 0 bases and J lost 1, with 8 bases in between. This chain's CDR3 is CASSLGGASYNEQFF. Written as DNA, the CDR3 is TGCGCCAGCAGCTTGGGCGGGGCTTCCTACAATGAGCAGTTCTTC. Combining the CDR3 with reference TRBV5-1 and TRBJ2-1 gives the whole variable domain KAGVTQTPRYLIKTRGQQVTLSCSPISGHRSVSWYQQTPGQGLQFLFEYFSETQRNKGNFPGRFSGRQFSNSRSEMNVSTLELGDSALYLCASSLGGASYNEQFFGPGTRLTVL.